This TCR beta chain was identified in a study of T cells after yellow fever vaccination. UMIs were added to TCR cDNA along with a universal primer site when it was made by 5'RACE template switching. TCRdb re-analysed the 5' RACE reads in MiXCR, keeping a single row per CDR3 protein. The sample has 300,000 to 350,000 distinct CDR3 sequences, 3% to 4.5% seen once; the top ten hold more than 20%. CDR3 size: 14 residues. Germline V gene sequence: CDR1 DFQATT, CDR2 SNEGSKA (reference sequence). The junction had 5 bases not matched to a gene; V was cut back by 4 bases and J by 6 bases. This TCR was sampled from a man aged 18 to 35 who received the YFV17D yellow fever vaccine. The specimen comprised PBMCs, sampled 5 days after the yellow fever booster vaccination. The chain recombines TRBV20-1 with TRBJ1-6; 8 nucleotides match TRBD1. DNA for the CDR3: TGCAGTGCTACACAGGGGGTTACTAATTCACCCCTCCACTTT. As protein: CSATQGVTNSPLHF.